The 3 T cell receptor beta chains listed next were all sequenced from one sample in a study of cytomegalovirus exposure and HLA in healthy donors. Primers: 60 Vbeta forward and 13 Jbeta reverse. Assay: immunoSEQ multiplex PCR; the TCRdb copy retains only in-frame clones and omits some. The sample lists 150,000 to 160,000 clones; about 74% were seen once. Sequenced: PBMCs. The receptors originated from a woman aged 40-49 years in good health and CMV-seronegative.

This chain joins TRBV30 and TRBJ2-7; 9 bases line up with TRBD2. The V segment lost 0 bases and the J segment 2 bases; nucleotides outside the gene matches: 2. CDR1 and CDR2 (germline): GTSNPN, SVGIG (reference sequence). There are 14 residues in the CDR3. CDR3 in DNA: TGTGCCTGGAGTGTACTAGCGGGTACCTACGAGCAGTACTTC. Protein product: CAWSVLAGTYEQYF.

Written as DNA, the CDR3 is TGTGCCAGCAGTGAAAGGACTAGCCCAAACACCGGGGAGCTGTTTTTT. Protein sequence: CASSERTSPNTGELFF. The chain links TRBV6-1 to TRBJ2-2; 8 bases line up with TRBD2. Germline CDR1 reads MNHNS; CDR2 reads SASEGT. V was pared by 2 bases and J by 2 bases, with 4 bases of the junction left unmatched. There are 16 residues in the CDR3.

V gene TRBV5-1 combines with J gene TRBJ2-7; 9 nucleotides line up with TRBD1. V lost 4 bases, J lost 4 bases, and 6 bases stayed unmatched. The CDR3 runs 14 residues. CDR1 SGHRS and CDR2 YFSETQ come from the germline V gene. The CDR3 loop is CASSHTGGTYEQYF. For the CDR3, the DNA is TGCGCCAGCAGCCACACAGGGGGCACTTACGAGCAGTACTTC.